This TCR beta chain was found in a study of blood T cell repertoires in COVID-19. The assay was immunoSEQ multiplex PCR, and TCRdb's table has in-frame clones only and misses some. The data show hundreds of thousands of clones, roughly 87% seen once. Of note for this clone: The junction shows a germline mismatch at one end, possibly a read error.

Sequencing was carried out using PBMCs or T cells enriched from blood (not recorded which). The receptor's source is a woman in her 30s with acute COVID-19.

The CDR3 here is CASSQELGDSQVF. The CDR3 nucleotides are TGTGCCAGCAGCCAAGAGCTGGGGGACAGTCAAGTTTTC. J is TRBJ1-2 and V is TRBV3-1 (or the pseudogene TRBV3-2); 7 bases are shared with TRBD1. The germline CDR1 and CDR2 sequences are LGHDT and YNNKEL (reference sequence). There are 13 residues in the CDR3.